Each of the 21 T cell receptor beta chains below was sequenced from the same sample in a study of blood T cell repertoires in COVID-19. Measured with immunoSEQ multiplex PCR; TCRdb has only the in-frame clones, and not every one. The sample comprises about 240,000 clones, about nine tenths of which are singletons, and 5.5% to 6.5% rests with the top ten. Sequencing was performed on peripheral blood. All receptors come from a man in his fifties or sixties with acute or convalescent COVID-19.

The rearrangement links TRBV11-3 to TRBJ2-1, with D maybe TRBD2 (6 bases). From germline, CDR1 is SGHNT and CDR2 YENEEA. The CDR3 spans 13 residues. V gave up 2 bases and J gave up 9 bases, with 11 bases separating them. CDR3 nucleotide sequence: TGTGCCAGCAGCTTACCCCGACTAGTTGAGCAGTTCTTC. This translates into CASSLPRLVEQFF. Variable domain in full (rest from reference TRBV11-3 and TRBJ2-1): EAGVVQSPRYKIIEKKQPVAFWCNPISGHNTLYWYLQNLGQGPELLIRYENEEAVDDSQLPKDRFSAERLKGVDSTLKIQPAELGDSAVYLCASSLPRLVEQFFGPGTRLTVL.

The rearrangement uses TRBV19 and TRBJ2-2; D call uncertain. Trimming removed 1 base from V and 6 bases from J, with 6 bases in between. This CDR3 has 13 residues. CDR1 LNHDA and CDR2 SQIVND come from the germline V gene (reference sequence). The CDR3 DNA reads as TGTGCCAGTAGTATAGCCTCGGCCGGGGAGCTGTTTTTT. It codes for CASSIASAGELFF.

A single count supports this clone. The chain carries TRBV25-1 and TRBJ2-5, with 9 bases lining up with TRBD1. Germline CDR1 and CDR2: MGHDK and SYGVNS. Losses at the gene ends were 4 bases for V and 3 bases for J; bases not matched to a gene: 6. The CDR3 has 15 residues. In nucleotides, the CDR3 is TGTGCCAGCAGTGCAACCGGGACAGGGAAAGAGACCCAGTACTTC. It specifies CASSATGTGKETQYF.

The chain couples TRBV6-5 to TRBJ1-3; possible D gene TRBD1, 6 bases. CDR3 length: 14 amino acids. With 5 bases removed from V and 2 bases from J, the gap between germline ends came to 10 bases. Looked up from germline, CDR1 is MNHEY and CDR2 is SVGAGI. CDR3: CASSRNRAGNTIYF. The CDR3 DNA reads TGTGCCAGCAGTCGGAACAGGGCTGGAAACACCATATATTTT.

Here the CDR3 reads CATSSAGVGYNEQFF. The CDR3 region has the DNA TGTGCCACCAGTTCAGCGGGAGTTGGCTACAATGAGCAGTTCTTC. The chain employs TRBV15 and TRBJ2-1, with 8 bases lining up with TRBD2. The junction had 7 bases not matched to a gene; V was cut back by 6 bases and J by 3 bases. Germline CDR1 is LNHNV and CDR2 is YYDKDF (reference sequence). The CDR3 spans 15 residues.

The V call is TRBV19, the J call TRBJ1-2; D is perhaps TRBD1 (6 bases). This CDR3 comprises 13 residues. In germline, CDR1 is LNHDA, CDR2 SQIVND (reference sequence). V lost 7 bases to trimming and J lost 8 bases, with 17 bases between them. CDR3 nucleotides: TGTGCCAGTACCGCGACAGGTCTGGGCGGCTACACCTTC. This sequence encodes CASTATGLGGYTF. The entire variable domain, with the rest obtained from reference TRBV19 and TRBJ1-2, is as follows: DGGITQSPKYLFRKEGQNVTLSCEQNLNHDAMYWYRQDPGQGLRLIYYSQIVNDFQKGDIAEGYSVSREKKESFPLTVTSAQKNPTAFYLCASTATGLGGYTFGSGTRLTVV.

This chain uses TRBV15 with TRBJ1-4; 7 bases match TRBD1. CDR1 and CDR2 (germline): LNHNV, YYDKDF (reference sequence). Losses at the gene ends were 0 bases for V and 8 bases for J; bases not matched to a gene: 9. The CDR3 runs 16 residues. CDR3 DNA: TGTGCCACCAGCAGAGATCCTGGGGGCAGGGGGGAAAAACTGTTTTTT. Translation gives CATSRDPGGRGEKLFF.

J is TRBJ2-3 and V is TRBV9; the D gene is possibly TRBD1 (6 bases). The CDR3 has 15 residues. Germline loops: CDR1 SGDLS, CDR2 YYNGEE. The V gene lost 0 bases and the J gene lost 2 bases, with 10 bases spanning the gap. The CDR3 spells CASSVDRDPTDTQYF. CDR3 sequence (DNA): TGTGCCAGCAGCGTAGACAGGGATCCCACAGATACGCAGTATTTT.

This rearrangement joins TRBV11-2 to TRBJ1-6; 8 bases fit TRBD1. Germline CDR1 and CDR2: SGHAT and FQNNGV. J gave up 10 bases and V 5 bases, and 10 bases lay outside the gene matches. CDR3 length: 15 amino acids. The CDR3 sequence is CASSARGQVGSPLHF. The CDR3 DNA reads TGTGCCAGCAGCGCCAGGGGGCAGGTGGGCTCACCCCTCCACTTT.

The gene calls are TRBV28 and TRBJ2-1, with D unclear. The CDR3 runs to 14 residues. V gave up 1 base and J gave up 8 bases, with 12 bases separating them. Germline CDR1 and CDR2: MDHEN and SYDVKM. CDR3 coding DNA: TGTGCCAGCAGTTTATTCGTTATTCGGGATGAGCAGTTCTTC. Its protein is CASSLFVIRDEQFF.

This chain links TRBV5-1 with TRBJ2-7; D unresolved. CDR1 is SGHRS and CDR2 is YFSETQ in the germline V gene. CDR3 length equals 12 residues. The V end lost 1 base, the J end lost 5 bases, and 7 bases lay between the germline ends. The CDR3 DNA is TGCGCCAGCAGCTTGAATAATCACGAGCAGTACTTC. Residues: CASSLNNHEQYF.

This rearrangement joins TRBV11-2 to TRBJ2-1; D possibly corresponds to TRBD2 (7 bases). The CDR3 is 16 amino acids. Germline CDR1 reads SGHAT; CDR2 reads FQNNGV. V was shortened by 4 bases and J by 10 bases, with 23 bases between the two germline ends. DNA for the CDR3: TGTGCCAGCAGCTCCCTAAAAGCGCGGGGGCCCCAAGAGCAGTTCTTC. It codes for CASSSLKARGPQEQFF.

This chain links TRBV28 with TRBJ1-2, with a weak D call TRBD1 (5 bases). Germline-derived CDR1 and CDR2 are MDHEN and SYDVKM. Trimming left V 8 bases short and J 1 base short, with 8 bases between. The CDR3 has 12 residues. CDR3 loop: CASAGVNYGYTF. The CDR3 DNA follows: TGTGCCAGCGCGGGGGTTAACTATGGCTACACCTTC.

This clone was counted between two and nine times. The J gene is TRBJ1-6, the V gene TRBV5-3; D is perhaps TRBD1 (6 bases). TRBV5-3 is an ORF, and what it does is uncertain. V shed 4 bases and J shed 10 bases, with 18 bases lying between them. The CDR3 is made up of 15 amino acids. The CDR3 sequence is CARSKPRDTKSPLHF. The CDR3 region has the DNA TGTGCCAGAAGCAAGCCCCGGGACACCAAATCACCCCTCCACTTT.

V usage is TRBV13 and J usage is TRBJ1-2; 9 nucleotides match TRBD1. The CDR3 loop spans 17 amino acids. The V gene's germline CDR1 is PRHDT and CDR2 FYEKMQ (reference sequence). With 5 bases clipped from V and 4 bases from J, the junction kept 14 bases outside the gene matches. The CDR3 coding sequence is TGTGCCAGCAGCCCACCGGGACAGGGATCCGGCAGCTATGGCTACACCTTC. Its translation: CASSPPGQGSGSYGYTF.

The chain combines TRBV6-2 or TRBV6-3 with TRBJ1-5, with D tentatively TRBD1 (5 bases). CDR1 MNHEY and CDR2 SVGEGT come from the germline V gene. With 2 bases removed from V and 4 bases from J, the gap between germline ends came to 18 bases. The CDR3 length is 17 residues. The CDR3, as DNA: TGTGCCAGCAGTTACGTAGGGGCCGAGGAGTGGAATCAGCCCCAGCATTTT. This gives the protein CASSYVGAEEWNQPQHF.

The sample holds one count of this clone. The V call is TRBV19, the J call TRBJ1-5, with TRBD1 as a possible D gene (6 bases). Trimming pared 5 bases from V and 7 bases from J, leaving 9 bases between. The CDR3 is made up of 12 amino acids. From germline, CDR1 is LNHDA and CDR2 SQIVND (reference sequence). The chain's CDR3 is CASSQGKQPQHF. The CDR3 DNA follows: TGTGCCAGTAGTCAGGGGAAACAGCCCCAGCATTTT. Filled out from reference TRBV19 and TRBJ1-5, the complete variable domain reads DGGITQSPKYLFRKEGQNVTLSCEQNLNHDAMYWYRQDPGQGLRLIYYSQIVNDFQKGDIAEGYSVSREKKESFPLTVTSAQKNPTAFYLCASSQGKQPQHFGDGTRLSIL.

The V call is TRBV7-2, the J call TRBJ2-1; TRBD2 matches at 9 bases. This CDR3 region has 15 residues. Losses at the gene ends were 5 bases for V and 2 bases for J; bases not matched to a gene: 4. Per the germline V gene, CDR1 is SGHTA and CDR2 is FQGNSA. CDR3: CASSPLAGPYNEQFF. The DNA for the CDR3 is TGTGCCAGCAGCCCGCTAGCGGGGCCCTACAATGAGCAGTTCTTC.

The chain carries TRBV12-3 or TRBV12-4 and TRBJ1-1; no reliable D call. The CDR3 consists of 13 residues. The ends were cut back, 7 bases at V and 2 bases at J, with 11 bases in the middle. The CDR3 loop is CASILRGNTEAFF. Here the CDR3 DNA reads TGTGCCAGCATCCTCCGGGGAAACACTGAAGCTTTCTTT.

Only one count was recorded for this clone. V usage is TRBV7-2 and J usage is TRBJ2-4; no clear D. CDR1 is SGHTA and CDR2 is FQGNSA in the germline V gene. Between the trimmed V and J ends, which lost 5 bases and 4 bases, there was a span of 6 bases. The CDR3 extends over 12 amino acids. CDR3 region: CASSEQKNIQYF. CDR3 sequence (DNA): TGTGCCAGCAGCGAACAGAAAAACATTCAGTACTTC.

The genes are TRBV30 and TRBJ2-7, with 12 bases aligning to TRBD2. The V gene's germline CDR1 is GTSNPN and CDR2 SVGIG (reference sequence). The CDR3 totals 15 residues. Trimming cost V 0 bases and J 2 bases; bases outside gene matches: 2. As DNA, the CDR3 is TGTGCCTGGAGTGTCCCTAGCGGGAGGGCCTACGAGCAGTACTTC. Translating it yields CAWSVPSGRAYEQYF.